The 7 T cell receptor beta chains below all came from one sample that was sequenced in a study of T cell responses to AZD1222 COVID-19 vaccine. TCRdb's table, derived via immunoSEQ multiplex PCR, lists solely in-frame clones and lacks some. The data show 80,000 to 90,000 clones, about 91% seen once. Sequences were derived from peripheral blood, sampled on day 0 of AZD1222 vaccination. These receptors all stem from an adult in good health.

The chain links TRBV6-2 or TRBV6-3 to TRBJ1-1, with D perhaps TRBD1 (5 bases). V shed 1 base and J shed 4 bases, with 13 bases lying between them. From germline, CDR1 is MNHEY and CDR2 SVGEGT. The CDR3 covers 15 residues. The CDR3, as DNA: TGTGCCAGCAGTTACTTCAGGGAGGCGAGCACTGAAGCTTTCTTT. It yields the protein CASSYFREASTEAFF.

The V call is TRBV5-6, the J call TRBJ1-2; D remains ambiguous. The CDR3 is 15 residues long. CDR1 is SGHDT, CDR2 YYEEEE, per germline. Trimming took off 0 bases at V and 4 bases at J, with 13 bases between the two ends. CDR3 sequence reads: CASSLAAVSVYGYTF. The CDR3 region has the DNA TGTGCCAGCAGCTTGGCGGCAGTCAGTGTCTATGGCTACACCTTC. Variable domain in full (rest from reference TRBV5-6 and TRBJ1-2): DAGVTQSPTHLIKTRGQQVTLRCSPKSGHDTVSWYQQALGQGPQFIFQYYEEEERQRGNFPDRFSGHQFPNYSSELNVNALLLGDSALYLCASSLAAVSVYGYTFGSGTRLTVV.

The V call is TRBV19, the J call TRBJ2-2; TRBD2 might be the D (5 bases). This CDR3 has 16 amino acids. The V and J ends lost 7 bases and 1 base respectively, with 16 bases between them. Germline assignment: CDR1 LNHDA and CDR2 SQIVND (reference sequence). DNA for the CDR3: TGTGCCAGTACTGGAGGCAATATCAAGAACACCGGGGAGCTGTTTTTT. Translating gives CASTGGNIKNTGELFF. Variable domain in full (rest from reference TRBV19 and TRBJ2-2): DGGITQSPKYLFRKEGQNVTLSCEQNLNHDAMYWYRQDPGQGLRLIYYSQIVNDFQKGDIAEGYSVSREKKESFPLTVTSAQKNPTAFYLCASTGGNIKNTGELFFGEGSRLTVL.

The genes are TRBV28 and TRBJ2-5; D is uncertain. Trimming pared 6 bases from V and 6 bases from J, leaving 17 bases between. Germline CDR1 and CDR2: MDHEN and SYDVKM. This CDR3 contains 14 residues. Here the CDR3 DNA reads TGTGCCAGCAGCCCTCCAATCGGGCGGAAGACCCAGTACTTC. Amino acids: CASSPPIGRKTQYF.

The chain recombines TRBV11-2 with TRBJ2-7; 12 nucleotides align to TRBD2. Germline lookup yields CDR1 SGHAT and CDR2 FQNNGV. The CDR3 runs 15 residues. The ends lost 6 bases at V and 3 bases at J; junction bases unmatched: 6. The chain's CDR3 is CASSLRLAGDYEQYF. DNA for the CDR3: TGTGCCAGCAGTCTTAGACTAGCGGGAGACTACGAGCAGTACTTC.

The J gene is TRBJ2-3, the V gene TRBV7-2; D call uncertain. CDR1 is SGHTA and CDR2 is FQGNSA in the germline V gene. V shed 1 base and J shed 2 bases, with 13 bases lying between them. There are 16 residues in the CDR3. CDR3: CASSLVPSPYTDTQYF. CDR3 DNA sequence: TGTGCCAGCAGCTTAGTACCATCTCCTTACACAGATACGCAGTATTTT. Looking up the rest from reference TRBV7-2 and TRBJ2-3 gives the full variable domain: GAGVSQSPSNKVTEKGKDVELRCDPISGHTALYWYRQSLGQGLEFLIYFQGNSAPDKSGLPSDRFSAERTGGSVSTLTIQRTQQEDSAVYLCASSLVPSPYTDTQYFGPGTRLTVL.

V and J are TRBV12-5 and TRBJ2-5, with a possible D match to TRBD1 (8 bases). Germline V gene lookup returns CDR1 LGHNT and CDR2 FRNRAP. This CDR3 is built from 12 residues. Trimming cost V 8 bases and J 4 bases, with 11 bases left between them. The CDR3 bases are TGTGCTAGTAGCGGGACAGGAGAGACCCAGTACTTC. Translating gives CASSGTGETQYF.